This entry lists 6 T cell receptor beta chains sequenced from one sample in a study of cytomegalovirus exposure and HLA in healthy donors. Vbeta (60) and Jbeta (13) primers were used in the PCR. Assay: immunoSEQ multiplex PCR; the TCRdb copy retains only in-frame clones and omits some. The sample holds 100,000 to 150,000 clones, roughly 80% seen once. Sequencing input: PBMCs. All receptors derive from a man between 18 and 29 years old in good health and CMV-seropositive.

This clone was picked up one time. V and J are TRBV5-1 and TRBJ2-5; D possibly corresponds to TRBD1 (5 bases). The CDR3 sequence is 12 residues long. V was pared by 0 bases and J by 6 bases, with 6 bases between. The germline V gene has CDR1 SGHRS and CDR2 YFSETQ. Here the CDR3 DNA reads TGCGCCAGCAGCTTGGGACAGCAGACCCAGTACTTC. Encoded protein: CASSLGQQTQYF.

The chain employs TRBV15 and TRBJ2-1; D possibly corresponds to TRBD1 (5 bases). This CDR3 has 16 amino acids. Germline V lookup: CDR1 LNHNV, CDR2 YYDKDF (reference sequence). V was pared by 0 bases and J by 6 bases, with 15 bases between. The CDR3 DNA sequence: TGTGCCACCAGCAGAGAGCAACAGGTAGTCGGCAATGAGCAGTTCTTC. The encoded protein is CATSREQQVVGNEQFF.

The CDR3 here is CASSGGNTEAFF. For the CDR3, the DNA is TGTGCCAGCTCGGGGGGTAACACTGAAGCTTTCTTT. The chain is built from TRBV6-5 and TRBJ1-1, with D tentatively TRBD1 (5 bases). The CDR3 has 12 amino acids. V was shortened by 8 bases and J by 2 bases, with 9 bases between the two germline ends. Germline lookup yields CDR1 MNHEY and CDR2 SVGAGI.

The chain's CDR3 is CASNLFGGRTEAFF. The CDR3 DNA reads TGTGCCAGCAATCTTTTTGGGGGGAGGACTGAAGCTTTCTTT. The J gene is TRBJ1-1, the V gene TRBV2, with D possibly TRBD1 on 5 matching bases. In germline, CDR1 is SNHLY, CDR2 FYNNEI. The CDR3 covers 14 residues. The V end lost 7 bases, the J end lost 5 bases, and 17 bases lay between the germline ends.

This clone was detected a few times. The J gene is TRBJ2-7, the V gene TRBV28; 7 nucleotides agree with TRBD1. Trimming took 3 bases from V and 1 from J; bases not matched to a gene: 12. Germline V gene lookup returns CDR1 MDHEN and CDR2 SYDVKM. The CDR3 length is 17 residues. This chain's CDR3 is CASSFGAGQARSYEQYF. In nucleotides, the CDR3 is TGTGCCAGCAGTTTTGGGGCCGGACAGGCGCGGTCCTACGAGCAGTACTTC.

With regard to this clone: At one end the junction does not follow the germline gene, possibly because of a read error. The chain carries TRBV7-9 and TRBJ2-7; tentatively, D is TRBD1 (5 bases). The CDR3 loop spans 14 amino acids. CDR1 and CDR2 from the germline V gene are SEHNR and FQNEAQ (reference sequence). CDR3 protein: CASSLRQSSYEQCF. The CDR3 DNA sequence: TGTGCCAGCAGCTTGAGACAGAGCTCCTACGAGCAGTGCTTC.